The 22 T cell receptor beta chains below all came from one sample that was sequenced in a study of T cells after yellow fever vaccination. One entry per CDR3 protein results from TCRdb running MiXCR on the 5' RACE reads. The table has 300,000 or so distinct CDR3 sequences, roughly 7.5% seen once. The material was PBMCs, obtained 45 days after the first yellow fever vaccination. The receptors derive from a man younger than 35 who received the YFV17D yellow fever vaccine.

V gene TRBV27 combines with J gene TRBJ2-7; possibly TRBD2 for D (5 bases). Germline V gives CDR1 MNHEY, CDR2 SMNVEV (reference sequence). The CDR3 runs to 12 residues. Trimming removed 8 bases at V and 3 bases at J, with 11 bases between. The CDR3, as DNA: TGTGCCAGCCTTGTGAGGGTCTACGAGCAGTACGTC. Amino acids: CASLVRVYEQYV.

The chain has TRBV6-1 and TRBJ1-1; D unresolved. Germline V gives CDR1 MNHNS, CDR2 SASEGT. V lost 7 bases to trimming and J lost 0 bases, with 9 bases between them. This CDR3 is 13 amino acids long. CDR3 amino acids: CASTLDMNTEAFF. CDR3 DNA: TGTGCCAGCACCCTTGACATGAACACTGAAGCTTTCTTT.

The CDR3 is CASSPLGQVDYGYTF. DNA of the CDR3: TGTGCCAGCAGTCCCTTAGGACAGGTAGATTATGGCTACACCTTC. The rearrangement links TRBV27 to TRBJ1-2, with 7 bases that match TRBD1. The CDR3 contains 15 residues. Germline trimming cut 5 bases from V and 5 bases from J; bases unmatched to any gene: 11. CDR1 and CDR2 (germline): MNHEY, SMNVEV (reference sequence).

The chain employs TRBV7-9 and TRBJ1-1; no clear D. The CDR3 sequence is 13 residues long. With 0 bases removed from V and 6 bases from J, the gap between germline ends came to 8 bases. CDR1 and CDR2 from the germline V gene are SEHNR and FQNEAQ (reference sequence). CDR3 sequence: CASSLAYYAEAFF. The CDR3 DNA follows: TGTGCCAGCAGCTTAGCGTACTACGCTGAAGCTTTCTTT.

This chain connects TRBV6-1 to TRBJ2-7; TRBD2 aligns across 12 bases. The CDR3 is 15 amino acids. The V and J ends lost 6 bases and 0 bases, in that order; junction bases with no gene match: 3. CDR1 is MNHNS and CDR2 is SASEGT in the germline V gene. This CDR3 is CASRLAGGLSYEQYF. The CDR3 DNA sequence: TGTGCCAGCAGACTAGCGGGGGGCCTCTCCTACGAGCAGTACTTC.

The chain recombines TRBV5-4 with TRBJ1-5; no clear D. V was pared by 3 bases and J by 2 bases, with 15 bases between. CDR1 and CDR2 (germline): SGHNT, YYREEE (reference sequence). This CDR3 is built from 16 residues. The CDR3 DNA reads TGTGCCAGCAGCTCAACCGGGTCTTCGGGCAATCAGCCCCAGCATTTT. Its translation: CASSSTGSSGNQPQHF.

The chain links TRBV3-1 to TRBJ2-7; no firm D call. Germline V gene lookup returns CDR1 LGHDT and CDR2 YNNKEL (reference sequence). This CDR3 is 14 amino acids long. V was cut by 2 bases and J by 1 base, with 9 bases left in between. The CDR3 sequence is CASSQIPESYEQYF. CDR3 coding DNA: TGTGCCAGCAGCCAAATCCCTGAATCCTACGAGCAGTACTTC.

This clonotype was counted only a few times. The chain uses TRBV6-2 or TRBV6-3 and TRBJ1-1; TRBD1 might be the D (5 bases). The CDR3 spans 11 residues. V lost 5 bases, J lost 8 bases, and 9 bases lay in between. CDR1 MNHEY and CDR2 SVGEGT come from the germline V gene. In DNA form, the CDR3 reads TGTGCCAGCAGTCCGGGACCCGAAGCTTTCTTT. Amino acids: CASSPGPEAFF.

The chain uses TRBV5-1 and TRBJ2-5; tentative D call: TRBD1 (7 bases). The germline V gene has CDR1 SGHRS and CDR2 YFSETQ. V shed 4 bases and J shed 3 bases, with 16 bases lying between them. The CDR3 length is 15 residues. The CDR3 coding sequence is TGCGCCAGCAGCCCACAAGGCGGGACAGAAGAGACCCAGTACTTC. Protein product: CASSPQGGTEETQYF.

This clonotype was picked up a small number of times. This chain links TRBV6-5 with TRBJ2-3; 8 bases match TRBD1. V gave up 2 bases and J gave up 6 bases; unmatched junction bases: 7. CDR1 MNHEY and CDR2 SVGAGI come from the germline V gene. The length of the CDR3 is 15 residues. The CDR3 reads CASSYRQGKGDTQYF. CDR3 nucleotides: TGTGCCAGCAGTTACAGACAGGGGAAAGGGGATACGCAGTATTTT.

This clonotype has just a few counts. V is TRBV30 and J is TRBJ2-4, with 9 positions matching TRBD2. J gave up 4 bases and V 5 bases, and 9 bases lay outside the gene matches. CDR1 is GTSNPN, CDR2 SVGIG, per germline (reference sequence). This CDR3 is built from 15 residues. The CDR3 DNA follows: TGTGCCTGGGGTCCGCTAGCGGGGACAAAAAACATTCAGTACTTC. It encodes CAWGPLAGTKNIQYF.

V gene TRBV29-1 combines with J gene TRBJ2-7, with D possibly called TRBD1 or TRBD2 (5 bases each). The CDR3 runs to 14 residues. Trimming removed 3 bases at V and 3 bases at J, with 15 bases between. CDR1 is SQVTM, CDR2 ANQGSEA, per germline. CDR3 bases: TGCAGCGTTGAGGGGGTGGCAGGGCGCTACGAGCAGTACGTC. This codes for CSVEGVAGRYEQYV.

The J gene is TRBJ1-5, the V gene TRBV30; TRBD1 agrees at 8 bases. V lost 0 bases to trimming and J lost 5 bases; unmatched junction nucleotides: 6. Germline V gene data show CDR1 as GTSNPN and CDR2 as SVGIG (reference sequence). There are 15 residues in the CDR3. The CDR3 loop is CAWSVWTGRDQPQHF. CDR3 in DNA: TGTGCCTGGAGTGTATGGACAGGGCGGGATCAGCCCCAGCATTTT.

This clonotype was detected ten times or more. The chain links TRBV12-3 or TRBV12-4 to TRBJ1-2; tentative D call: TRBD1 (5 bases). CDR3 size: 17 residues. V lost 6 bases and J lost 4, with 24 bases in between. Here the CDR3 reads CASSYGIRTPGGYGYTF. CDR3 coding DNA: TGTGCCAGCAGCTACGGGATCCGGACCCCTGGGGGCTATGGCTACACCTTC.

This clonotype has ten or more counts. The chain combines TRBV2 with TRBJ1-6; the match to TRBD1 covers 8 bases. Looked up from germline, CDR1 is SNHLY and CDR2 is FYNNEI. The CDR3 covers 12 residues. V shed 6 bases, J shed 10 bases, and the junction held 2 bases outside the gene matches. The CDR3: CASRGTGSPLHF. CDR3 in DNA: TGTGCCAGCAGAGGGACAGGATCACCCCTCCACTTT.

This clonotype has just a few counts. In DNA, the CDR3 is TGCGCCAGCAGCTTTTTGGGACAGTCGACCTATGGCTACACCTTC. Translation: CASSFLGQSTYGYTF. This chain connects TRBV5-1 to TRBJ1-2, with TRBD1 identical over 7 bases. Unmatched junction bases numbered 8, after V lost 2 bases and J lost 4 bases. Germline CDR1 is SGHRS and CDR2 is YFSETQ. There are 15 residues in the CDR3.

A few counts support this clonotype. J is TRBJ2-5 and V is TRBV5-6, with D unresolved. This CDR3 has 15 residues. Trimming pared 4 bases from V and 1 base from J, leaving 14 bases between. Germline V CDR1 and CDR2: SGHDT, YYEEEE. The DNA of the CDR3 is TGTGCCAGCAGCGAAGAAAGGGCGCCCCAAGAGACCCAGTACTTC. Amino acids: CASSEERAPQETQYF.

The V call is TRBV4-1, the J call TRBJ2-7; 8 bases match TRBD2. Trimming removed 1 base from V and 0 bases from J; junction bases left unmatched: 2. The germline V gene encodes CDR1 MGHRA and CDR2 YSYEKL. CDR3 size: 15 residues. The CDR3 spells CASSQGAGVSYEQYF. CDR3 DNA sequence: TGCGCCAGCAGCCAAGGAGCGGGGGTCTCCTACGAGCAGTACTTC.

The V gene is TRBV6-5, the J gene TRBJ1-2; TRBD1 might be the D (6 bases). The CDR3 is 15 residues long. Germline CDR1 MNHEY, CDR2 SVGAGI. Trimming cost V 0 bases and J 4 bases, with 12 bases left between them. The CDR3 sequence: CASSYSGRGSYGYTF. CDR3 bases: TGTGCCAGCAGTTACTCTGGCAGGGGAAGCTATGGCTACACCTTC.

This clonotype was observed a few times. This sequence joins TRBV6-1 and TRBJ1-6; 8 nucleotides agree with TRBD1. The trim removed 8 bases at V and 0 bases at J, leaving 6 bases unmatched. Germline values: CDR1 MNHNS, CDR2 SASEGT. CDR3 size: 16 residues. The CDR3 nucleotides read TGTGCCAGCTCCACAGGGGGGGGCTCCTATAATTCACCCCTCCACTTT. This sequence encodes CASSTGGGSYNSPLHF.

The J gene is TRBJ2-3, the V gene TRBV6-1; D perhaps matches TRBD2 (5 bases). Trimming pared 7 bases from V and 6 bases from J, leaving 17 bases between. The germline CDR1 and CDR2 sequences are MNHNS and SASEGT. The CDR3 covers 14 residues. The CDR3 sequence is CASKRGGLADTQYF. Here the CDR3 DNA reads TGTGCCAGCAAACGGGGTGGACTGGCGGATACGCAGTATTTT.

The CDR3 DNA is TGCGCCAGCAGCCAAGGGACAGGGGCTAATGAAAAACTGTTTTTT. Its translation is CASSQGTGANEKLFF. The chain uses TRBV4-3 and TRBJ1-4; 9 nucleotides match TRBD1. V lost 1 base, J lost 3 bases, and 0 bases stayed unmatched. Germline V gene lookup returns CDR1 LGHNA and CDR2 YSLEER. This CDR3 has 15 amino acids.